This T cell receptor (beta chain) was retrieved from a study of OX40 agonist ivuxolimab in advanced cancers. Germline V lookup: CDR1 LNHDA, CDR2 SQIVND (reference sequence). The V and J ends lost 3 bases and 2 bases respectively, with 10 bases between them. The CDR3 contains 14 residues. Sequencing used immunoSEQ multiplex PCR; TCRdb keeps in-frame clones, though not all of them. The table records around 84,000 clones, 80% to 95% of them present only once. This sequence originates from an adult with an advanced solid tumor such as melanoma, head and neck, liver or kidney cancer. The chain couples TRBV19 to TRBJ2-5; D gene ambiguous. The input for sequencing was CD4+ or CD8+ T cells sorted from blood, taken in a trial of the OX40 agonist ivuxolimab. As DNA, the CDR3 is TGTGCCAGTAGTATCCCGGGTCCTCAAGAGACCCAGTACTTC. Translating gives CASSIPGPQETQYF.